These T cell receptor beta chains were read from a single sample in a study of CD8+CD57+ T cells in acquired aplastic anemia. TCRdb independently ran MiXCR on the reads; one entry per CDR3 protein. The sample has hundreds of thousands of distinct CDR3 sequences, around 72% seen once. The sequenced sample consisted of sorted CD4+, CD8+, or CD8+CD57+ T cells (not recorded which) from PBMCs. The receptors stem from a human donor in good health, serving as a control. CDR3s leave out the opening cysteine and the closing phenylalanine or tryptophan. Each record gives: V gene, CDR3 length, CDR3 protein.

V gene: TRBV29-1
CDR3 length: 14
CDR3 protein: SVRGQGDSTNEKLF

V gene: TRBV9
CDR3 length: 12
CDR3 protein: ASSVVVTSRGRH

V gene: TRBV19
CDR3 length: 13
CDR3 protein: ASSSDRVSGEAQY

V gene: TRBV10-1
CDR3 length: 11
CDR3 protein: ASRSRESGEQY

V gene: TRBV7-9
CDR3 length: 12
CDR3 protein: ASSFLGQDYNEQ

V gene: TRBV7-2
CDR3 length: 12
CDR3 protein: ASNLGSGNTEPF

V gene: TRBV6-2/TRBV6-3
CDR3 length: 14
CDR3 protein: ASSNQRLAFLDTQY

V gene: TRBV7-3
CDR3 length: 14
CDR3 protein: ASSAEVADSPLHYT

V gene: TRBV2
CDR3 length: 12
CDR3 protein: ATKGQTINNEQF

V gene: TRBV9
CDR3 length: 13
CDR3 protein: ASSVGEGGGYGLF

V gene: TRBV20-1
CDR3 length: 9
CDR3 protein: SVIESTGGT

V gene: TRBV2
CDR3 length: 12
CDR3 protein: ASRDEGSYYEQY

V gene: TRBV6-4
CDR3 length: 13
CDR3 protein: ASSAGNRDNSPLH

V gene: TRBV7-9
CDR3 length: 14
CDR3 protein: ASSLGQGSNTGELF

V gene: TRBV7-2
CDR3 length: 12
CDR3 protein: ASSLEQLYNEAF

V gene: TRBV5-1
CDR3 length: 13
CDR3 protein: ASCLRTGGKETQY

V gene: TRBV5-1
CDR3 length: 11
CDR3 protein: ASSERGTDGYT

V gene: TRBV7-8
CDR3 length: 11
CDR3 protein: ASTRDTVGTEA

V gene: TRBV20-1
CDR3 length: 13
CDR3 protein: SARAEGELAYGYT

V gene: TRBV20-1
CDR3 length: 12
CDR3 protein: SALVSRGSEKLF

V gene: TRBV5-1
CDR3 length: 13
CDR3 protein: ASSLGGTGPLEQY

V gene: TRBV7-3
CDR3 length: 12
CDR3 protein: ASSQGIQETQLH